The source of this TCR beta chain is a study of blood T cells in healthy people across ages. Study-level findings and limits: A strong correlation was seen between TCR beta diversity and naive T cell percentage.

The CDR3 is made up of 16 amino acids. Unmatched junction bases numbered 5, after V lost 0 bases and J lost 4 bases. Germline V gene sequence: CDR1 LGHNA, CDR2 YSLEER. Per sample, extraction of total RNA gave at least 5.5 micrograms in every case. This clonotype has only a few counts. Its specificity is not known. The authors ran a second PCR of roughly 6 to 11 cycles using a sample-barcoded 5' primer and a J-beta primer mix. TCRdb called the 5' RACE reads again in MiXCR, with one record for every CDR3 protein. The sample shows around 850,000 distinct CDR3 sequences, approximately 35% of them seen only once.

The sample taken for sequencing was blood. The V and J genes are TRBV4-3 and TRBJ2-3, with TRBD2 matching over 9 bases. This clonotype was obtained from a man aged 18 to 30 in good health. CDR3 sequence reads: CASSQDLTSGSDTQYF. CDR3 DNA sequence: TGCGCCAGCAGCCAAGATTTAACTAGCGGGTCAGATACGCAGTATTTT.